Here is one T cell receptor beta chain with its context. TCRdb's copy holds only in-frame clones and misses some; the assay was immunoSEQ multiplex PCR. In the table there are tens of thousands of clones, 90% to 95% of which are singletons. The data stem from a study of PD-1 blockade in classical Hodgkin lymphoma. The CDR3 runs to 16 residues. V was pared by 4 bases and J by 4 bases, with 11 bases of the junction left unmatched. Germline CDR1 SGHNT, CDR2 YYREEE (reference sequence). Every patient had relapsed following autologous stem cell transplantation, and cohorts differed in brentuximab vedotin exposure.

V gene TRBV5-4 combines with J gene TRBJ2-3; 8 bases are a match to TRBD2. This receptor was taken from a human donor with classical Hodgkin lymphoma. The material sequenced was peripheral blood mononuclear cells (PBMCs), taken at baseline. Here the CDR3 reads CASSKKAGAPPDTQYF. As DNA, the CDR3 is TGTGCCAGCAGCAAAAAAGCGGGAGCTCCACCAGATACGCAGTATTTT. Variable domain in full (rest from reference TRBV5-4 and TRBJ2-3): ETGVTQSPTHLIKTRGQQVTLRCSSQSGHNTVSWYQQALGQGPQFIFQYYREEENGRGNFPPRFSGLQFPNYSSELNVNALELDDSALYLCASSKKAGAPPDTQYFGPGTRLTVL.